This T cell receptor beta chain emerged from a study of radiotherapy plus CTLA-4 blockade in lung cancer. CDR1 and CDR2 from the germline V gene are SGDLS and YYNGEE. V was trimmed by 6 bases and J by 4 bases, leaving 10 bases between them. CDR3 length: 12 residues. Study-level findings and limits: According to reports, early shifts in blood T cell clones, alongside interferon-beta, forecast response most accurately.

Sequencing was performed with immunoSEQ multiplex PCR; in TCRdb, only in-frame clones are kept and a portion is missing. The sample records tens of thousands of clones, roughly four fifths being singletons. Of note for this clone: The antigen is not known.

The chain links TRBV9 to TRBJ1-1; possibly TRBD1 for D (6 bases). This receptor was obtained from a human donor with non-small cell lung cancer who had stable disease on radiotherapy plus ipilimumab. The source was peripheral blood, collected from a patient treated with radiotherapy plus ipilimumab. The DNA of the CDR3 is TGTGCCAGCAAGGGGGTGGGCACTGAAGCTTTCTTT. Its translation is CASKGVGTEAFF.